The present T cell receptor beta chain was sequenced within a study of T cells in Graves' hyperthyroidism and ophthalmopathy. Study-wide background: At initial diagnosis, before any treatment had begun, peripheral blood was obtained.

Findings and limits, study-wide: A model built on 13 V-J features separated ophthalmopathy from stable hyperthyroidism. Most thyroid clonotypes expanded above 0.001 were also detected in blood.

Hyperthyroidism patients were newly diagnosed, had disease duration under 2 months, and were aged 18 to 65 years. This clonotype came up once. The target antigen is unknown. RNA transcripts gave rise to amplified TCR beta CDR3 regions. A first-round RT-PCR of the TCR CDR3 used the HTBI primer set. TCRdb used MiXCR to reprocess the multiplex PCR reads, holding one entry per CDR3 protein. The repertoire has hundreds of thousands of distinct CDR3 sequences, roughly 13% of them found once; the top ten carry 9.2%. The sample comprised blood. The receptor was isolated from a woman in her late teens or twenties with Graves' hyperthyroidism.

The CDR3 bases are TGTGCCACCAGTGATGGGAAGACAGGGTCGAATTCACCCCTCCACTTT. Translation: CATSDGKTGSNSPLHF. V is TRBV24-1 and J is TRBJ1-6, with TRBD1 matching over 7 bases. CDR3 size: 16 residues. Germline CDR1 is KGHDR and CDR2 is SFDVKD. Trimming at V came to 3 bases and at J to 7 bases, leaving 8 bases not matched to a gene.